A single sample is the source of the 9 T cell receptor beta chains below, sequenced in a study of cytomegalovirus exposure and HLA in healthy donors (dated by TCRdb to about 2017). Libraries came from the immunoSEQ multiplex PCR assay. For the multiplex PCR, a mixture combining 60 forward primers for TCR Vbeta segments and 13 reverse primers for TCR Jbeta segments was used. Here the immuneACCESS table is served through TCRdb, limited to in-frame sequences with V and J called. Missing clones are a known gap in these copies; in checked studies unresolved V genes cover under half, and the rest lacks a known reason. Within this sample are around 150,000 clones, with approximately 90% of them counted one time only. Jointly, the top ten make up 0.85% of the sample. The sample comprised PBMCs. These receptor sequences come from a young woman in good health and CMV-seronegative.

The chain combines TRBV28 with TRBJ2-3; 12 bases align to TRBD2. This CDR3 is 16 amino acids long. CDR1 and CDR2 from the germline V gene are MDHEN and SYDVKM. The J segment lost 6 bases and the V segment lost 5 bases, leaving 9 bases of the junction unmatched. CDR3 sequence (DNA): TGTGCCAGCAGTACCTGGGGACTAGCGGGTGTCGATACGCAGTATTTT. It translates to CASSTWGLAGVDTQYF.

The chain has TRBV21-1 and TRBJ2-5; TRBD1 is the table's D call and was not checked against the DNA. TRBV21-1 is listed as a pseudogene. This CDR3 has 17 residues. The CDR3 reads CARSKEGRQGAVETQYF. In DNA form, the CDR3 reads TGTGCCAGGAGCAAAGAAGGGAGACAGGGGGCGGTGGAGACCCAGTACTTC.

This clone has only a few counts. Germline and junction disagree at one end, which may indicate a read error. This chain links TRBV6-1 with TRBJ1-1; no definite D call. CDR3 size: 11 residues. Germline CDR1 MNHNS, CDR2 SASEGT. The CDR3 is CASSEIYGSRF. The CDR3 DNA reads TGTGCCAGCAGTGAAATTTACGGGAGCAGGTTT.

The chain carries TRBV10-3 and TRBJ2-7; 7 nucleotides agree with TRBD1. V gave up 5 bases and J gave up 0 bases; unmatched junction bases: 7. Germline lookup yields CDR1 ENHRY and CDR2 SYGVKD. The length of the CDR3 is 15 residues. The CDR3 protein is CAISPPGTVSYEQYF. CDR3 DNA: TGTGCCATCAGTCCCCCGGGGACAGTCTCCTACGAGCAGTACTTC.

Here the CDR3 reads CASSAPGQVIYEQYF. CDR3 DNA sequence: TGTGCCAGCAGTGCGCCGGGACAGGTGATCTACGAGCAGTACTTC. V usage is TRBV28 and J usage is TRBJ2-7, with 8 bases aligning to TRBD1. After removal of 5 bases from V and 3 bases from J, the junction contained 9 bases not matched to a gene. The CDR3 consists of 15 residues. Germline CDR1 MDHEN, CDR2 SYDVKM.

V gene TRBV27 combines with J gene TRBJ2-1; unclear D gene. The CDR3 extends over 16 amino acids. V lost 8 bases, J lost 1 base, and 18 bases lay in between. Germline V gene lookup returns CDR1 MNHEY and CDR2 SMNVEV (reference sequence). The CDR3 sequence is CASRNRARWSYNEQFF. The DNA for the CDR3 is TGTGCCAGCCGAAACCGAGCCCGGTGGTCCTACAATGAGCAGTTCTTC.

V is TRBV5-1 and J is TRBJ1-1, with a possible D match to TRBD1 (5 bases). This CDR3 spans 17 amino acids. Germline loops: CDR1 SGHRS, CDR2 YFSETQ. V lost 0 bases and J 1 base, leaving 16 bases between the germline ends. This CDR3 reads CASSLALGGWGNTEAFF. CDR3 in DNA: TGCGCCAGCAGCTTGGCCCTGGGGGGATGGGGGAACACTGAAGCTTTCTTT.

The V call is TRBV2, the J call TRBJ2-5; 15 positions match TRBD2. The germline CDR1 and CDR2 sequences are SNHLY and FYNNEI. V dropped 4 bases and J dropped 1; count of bases not matched to a gene: 7. The CDR3 totals 18 residues. CDR3 protein: CASSGPGTSGRPQETQYF. The CDR3 DNA is TGTGCCAGCAGTGGACCCGGGACTAGCGGGAGGCCCCAAGAGACCCAGTACTTC.

The CDR3 DNA sequence: TGTGCCAGCAGCTACCCCCCGGGAGGAGGGGGTGGCACCTACAATGAGCAGTTCTTC. The encoded protein is CASSYPPGGGGGTYNEQFF. The rearrangement uses TRBV28 and TRBJ2-1; D is possibly TRBD2 (7 bases). With 6 bases removed from V and 2 bases from J, the gap between germline ends came to 26 bases. CDR3 length: 19 residues. Per germline, CDR1 MDHEN and CDR2 SYDVKM.